The rows below give T cell receptor beta chains drawn from one sample of a study of monozygotic twins with inflammatory bowel disease. TCRdb re-called the 5' RACE reads, yielding one record per CDR3 amino acid sequence without DNA. The sample table sets out about 450,000 distinct CDR3 sequences. The source material was blood. Receptor source: a human donor with ulcerative colitis or Crohn's disease, or a healthy co-twin of an affected twin (not recorded which). CDR3s include the opening cysteine and the closing phenylalanine or tryptophan. Fields, in order: CDR3 length, J gene, V gene, CDR3 protein.

CDR3 length: 13
J gene: TRBJ1-1
V gene: TRBV6-5
CDR3 protein: CASRSTGVGEAFF

CDR3 length: 16
J gene: TRBJ1-2
V gene: TRBV7-7
CDR3 protein: CASSFSKTVNNYGYTF

CDR3 length: 12
J gene: TRBJ1-5
V gene: TRBV12-3/TRBV12-4
CDR3 protein: CASRWGIEPQHF

CDR3 length: 13
J gene: TRBJ1-1
V gene: TRBV5-1
CDR3 protein: CASTTGHNTEAFF

CDR3 length: 14
J gene: TRBJ2-3
V gene: TRBV6-1
CDR3 protein: CASTLAGGTDTQYF

CDR3 length: 17
J gene: TRBJ1-3
V gene: TRBV14
CDR3 protein: CASSQIGEACSGNTIYF

CDR3 length: 14
J gene: TRBJ1-2
V gene: TRBV7-9
CDR3 protein: CASSQLGGEDGYTF

CDR3 length: 16
J gene: TRBJ1-1
V gene: TRBV30
CDR3 protein: CAWNPRFGDWSAEAFF

CDR3 length: 19
J gene: TRBJ2-1
V gene: TRBV28
CDR3 protein: CASSSPAFRARGPYNEQFF

CDR3 length: 12
J gene: TRBJ2-1
V gene: TRBV29-1
CDR3 protein: CSVGPLYNEQFF

CDR3 length: 15
J gene: TRBJ1-2
V gene: TRBV18
CDR3 protein: CASSPEGTPWYGYTF

CDR3 length: 15
J gene: TRBJ2-2
V gene: TRBV2
CDR3 protein: CASSADRSNTGELFF

CDR3 length: 15
J gene: TRBJ1-2
V gene: TRBV24-1
CDR3 protein: CATSGGQGSNYGYTF

CDR3 length: 17
J gene: TRBJ2-1
V gene: TRBV6-1
CDR3 protein: CASSQTRLAGDKNEQFF

CDR3 length: 14
J gene: TRBJ2-2
V gene: TRBV7-2
CDR3 protein: CASSLAGVRGELFF

CDR3 length: 14
J gene: TRBJ1-4
V gene: TRBV6-1
CDR3 protein: CASRRDRGNEKLFF

CDR3 length: 13
J gene: TRBJ1-1
V gene: TRBV10-3
CDR3 protein: CAIRGQDSNGAFF

CDR3 length: 13
J gene: TRBJ2-1
V gene: TRBV19
CDR3 protein: CASSYGRADEQFF

CDR3 length: 15
J gene: TRBJ2-3
V gene: TRBV5-4
CDR3 protein: CASKKGGTSTDTQYF

CDR3 length: 16
J gene: TRBJ2-6
V gene: TRBV6-5
CDR3 protein: CASSYSRGTGANVLTF

CDR3 length: 16
J gene: TRBJ1-1
V gene: TRBV18
CDR3 protein: CASSPRQGPMNTEAFF

CDR3 length: 15
J gene: TRBJ1-5
V gene: TRBV20-1
CDR3 protein: CSASLLVDSNQPQHF

CDR3 length: 14
J gene: TRBJ2-7
V gene: TRBV19
CDR3 protein: CASSIQGRMVEQYF

CDR3 length: 13
J gene: TRBJ2-5
V gene: TRBV6-5
CDR3 protein: CASSYGNTGVQYF

CDR3 length: 17
J gene: TRBJ2-1
V gene: TRBV5-1
CDR3 protein: CASSLIGRGAGYNEQFF

CDR3 length: 16
J gene: TRBJ2-1
V gene: TRBV4-2
CDR3 protein: CASSRPTSGPYNEQFF

CDR3 length: 18
J gene: TRBJ2-3
V gene: TRBV19
CDR3 protein: CASRNGQGSFLRGDTQYF

CDR3 length: 13
J gene: TRBJ2-7
V gene: TRBV13
CDR3 protein: CASAQTGSDEQYF

CDR3 length: 15
J gene: TRBJ2-7
V gene: TRBV5-1
CDR3 protein: CASSFTTGTTYEQYF

CDR3 length: 16
J gene: TRBJ1-2
V gene: TRBV7-9
CDR3 protein: CASSPGQAIPSWGYTF

CDR3 length: 17
J gene: TRBJ2-1
V gene: TRBV12-3/TRBV12-4
CDR3 protein: CASSPFPVAGGGSEQFF

CDR3 length: 13
J gene: TRBJ2-5
V gene: TRBV20-1
CDR3 protein: CSATGGFRETQYF

CDR3 length: 15
J gene: TRBJ1-3
V gene: TRBV18
CDR3 protein: CASSPMEGSGNTIYF

CDR3 length: 15
J gene: TRBJ2-1
V gene: TRBV6-5
CDR3 protein: CASSSGTSGRNEQFF

CDR3 length: 14
J gene: TRBJ2-1
V gene: TRBV29-1
CDR3 protein: CSASGLAGVNEQFF

CDR3 length: 17
J gene: TRBJ2-7
V gene: TRBV4-3
CDR3 protein: CASSLTYPGLAAYEQYF

CDR3 length: 15
J gene: TRBJ2-7
V gene: TRBV12-5
CDR3 protein: CASVQSGDLSYEQYF

CDR3 length: 14
J gene: TRBJ2-5
V gene: TRBV20-1
CDR3 protein: CSARPAGGQETQYF

CDR3 length: 15
J gene: TRBJ2-1
V gene: TRBV7-3
CDR3 protein: CASSVDRGLPNEQFF

CDR3 length: 13
J gene: TRBJ2-1
V gene: TRBV5-1
CDR3 protein: CASSMTSSGGQFF

CDR3 length: 13
J gene: TRBJ1-2
V gene: TRBV25-1
CDR3 protein: CASSESVVLGYTF

CDR3 length: 14
J gene: TRBJ1-3
V gene: TRBV9
CDR3 protein: CASSRPPSGNTIYF

CDR3 length: 14
J gene: TRBJ2-5
V gene: TRBV5-1
CDR3 protein: CATSQRTGQETQYF

CDR3 length: 15
J gene: TRBJ2-2
V gene: TRBV28
CDR3 protein: CASSPPGFQTGELFF

CDR3 length: 14
J gene: TRBJ2-2
V gene: TRBV3-1
CDR3 protein: CASSPEWETGELFF

CDR3 length: 16
J gene: TRBJ2-2
V gene: TRBV9
CDR3 protein: CASSSRGLAGTGELFF

CDR3 length: 15
J gene: TRBJ2-3
V gene: TRBV5-4
CDR3 protein: CASSRRGPSTDTQYF

CDR3 length: 14
J gene: TRBJ2-7
V gene: TRBV20-1
CDR3 protein: CSASPGTGYYEQYF

CDR3 length: 15
J gene: TRBJ1-4
V gene: TRBV7-8
CDR3 protein: CASSLTESTNEKLFF